Listed below are T cell receptor beta chains from one sample, sequenced in a study of CD8+CD57+ T cells in acquired aplastic anemia. One entry per CDR3 protein results from TCRdb running MiXCR on the reads. The sample shows around 430,000 distinct CDR3 sequences, under 40% of them seen only once. Sequencing input: sorted CD4+, CD8+, or CD8+CD57+ T cells (not recorded which) from PBMCs. Receptors were obtained from a human donor with aplastic anemia. Both conserved end residues are part of each CDR3. The D gene is left open where the match is weak. Size tells how often a clone was seen (once, few, many) or the class of an expanded clone, and some rows leave it out.

j_call d_call v_call clone_size cdr3_aa cdr3_nt
TRBJ2-3 . TRBV2 . CACQQSLITQYF TGTGCCTGCCAGCAGTCCCTTATTACGCAGTATTTT
TRBJ1-6 . TRBV6-1 many CVSGGGDSPLHF TGTGTTTCAGGAGGGGGAGATTCACCCCTCCACTTT
TRBJ1-5 . TRBV29-1 . CSAAGGRDQPQHF TGCAGCGCCGCCGGCGGACGCGATCAGCCCCAGCATTTT
TRBJ1-1 . TRBV5-1 . CASSLDQGTEAFF TGCGCCAGCAGCTTGGACCAGGGCACTGAAGCTTTCTTT
TRBJ2-3 . TRBV6-5 . CANSYLASNTDTQYF TGTGCCAACAGTTACCTAGCGTCCAACACAGATACGCAGTATTTT
TRBJ1-2 . TRBV19 . CASSIGQGYGYTF TGTGCCAGTAGTATCGGCCAGGGTTATGGCTACACCTTC
TRBJ1-2 . TRBV6-1 few CASRRDTDGNYGYTF TGTGCCAGCAGGAGGGATACTGACGGTAACTATGGCTACACCTTC
TRBJ1-2 TRBD1 TRBV11-2 few CASSSIHRGHNYGYTF TGTGCCAGCAGTTCTATACACAGGGGCCACAACTATGGCTACACCTTC
TRBJ1-5 . TRBV7-8 many CASSPGTYSNQPQHF TGTGCCAGCAGCCCCGGGACATATAGCAATCAGCCCCAGCATTTT
TRBJ1-6 . TRBV2 . CAISESDSPLHF TGTGCCATCAGTGAGTCGGATTCACCCCTCCACTTT
TRBJ2-7 TRBD2 TRBV19 many CASSMAGSGRNRQYF TGTGCCAGTAGTATGGCTGGTAGCGGGAGGAACCGGCAGTACTTC
TRBJ2-7 . TRBV7-8 . CASVRADEQYF TGTGCTAGCGTCAGGGCCGACGAGCAGTACTTC
TRBJ2-5 TRBD2 TRBV4-2 . CASSRETSGGGKTQYF TGTGCCAGCAGCCGGGAGACTAGCGGGGGTGGGAAGACCCAGTACTTC
TRBJ1-1 . TRBV2 few CASTGLTNTEAFF TGTGCCAGTACCGGACTGACGAACACTGAAGCTTTCTTT
TRBJ2-3 TRBD1 TRBV19 . CASSRDSSTDTQYF TGTGCCAGTAGTCGGGACAGCTCCACAGATACGCAGTATTTT
TRBJ2-5 . TRBV20-1 once CSAGTQYF TGCAGTGCTGGGACCCAGTACTTC
TRBJ1-1 TRBD1 TRBV2 many CASSKLTGTGTEAFF TGTGCCAGCAGCAAACTGACAGGGACCGGCACTGAAGCTTTCTTT
TRBJ2-7 . TRBV7-9 many CASSEYTGRGGEQYF TGTGCCAGCAGCGAGTATACGGGCAGGGGGGGGGAGCAGTACTTC
TRBJ1-1 . TRBV12-3/TRBV12-4 . CASSPRQVIDTEAFF TGTGCCAGCAGTCCCAGACAGGTTATTGACACTGAAGCTTTCTTT
TRBJ2-2 . TRBV20-1 few CSARDLGSTGELFF TGCAGTGCTAGAGATCTCGGATCAACCGGGGAGCTGTTTTTT
TRBJ2-3 . TRBV7-3 . CASSQGDTRYF TGTGCCAGCAGCCAGGGAGATACGCGGTATTTT
TRBJ1-3 TRBD1 TRBV29-1 many CSRTGPGNTIYF TGCAGCCGGACAGGCCCCGGAAACACCATATATTTT
TRBJ2-7 . TRBV2 many CASRPAREGHGEQYF TGTGCCAGCCGTCCCGCCAGGGAAGGACACGGCGAGCAGTACTTC
TRBJ2-7 . TRBV5-5 . CASSLAGFGVYEQYF TGTGCCAGCAGCTTGGCCGGCTTTGGGGTTTACGAGCAGTACTTC
TRBJ1-2 . TRBV10-3 many CAISDPNYGYTF TGTGCCATCAGTGACCCTAACTATGGCTACACCTTC
TRBJ2-5 . TRBV2 many CASSTGTEETQYF TGTGCCAGCAGTACCGGGACGGAAGAGACCCAGTACTTC
TRBJ2-2 . TRBV9 few CASSAVTPGELFF TGTGCCAGCAGCGCCGTTACCCCCGGGGAGCTGTTTTTT
TRBJ1-5 . TRBV6-1 . CASSEVQDNQPQHF TGTGCCAGCAGTGAAGTTCAGGACAATCAGCCCCAGCATTTT
TRBJ1-1 . TRBV7-2 . CASSPSGRGTEAFF TGTGCCAGCAGCCCTTCCGGGCGGGGGACTGAAGCTTTCTTT
TRBJ2-7 TRBD1 TRBV20-1 many CSARKTGLLYEQYF TGCAGTGCTAGAAAGACAGGGCTTCTCTACGAGCAGTACTTC
TRBJ2-7 . TRBV15 few CATSLKGGYEQYF TGTGCCACCAGTCTCAAGGGGGGCTACGAGCAGTACTTC
TRBJ2-1 . TRBV5-1 few CASSLDSTRNEQFF TGCGCCAGCAGCTTGGACTCGACGAGGAATGAGCAGTTCTTC
TRBJ2-7 TRBD2 TRBV19 . CASSSGLAGRKQYF TGTGCCAGTAGTTCCGGACTAGCGGGAAGAAAGCAGTACTTC
TRBJ1-2 . TRBV7-2 many CASSFALGTNYGYTF TGTGCCAGCAGCTTCGCGCTAGGGACTAACTATGGCTACACCTTC
TRBJ1-1 . TRBV30 . CAWSPTSYGRMNTEAFF TGTGCCTGGAGTCCTACGAGCTACGGGCGTATGAACACTGAAGCTTTCTTT